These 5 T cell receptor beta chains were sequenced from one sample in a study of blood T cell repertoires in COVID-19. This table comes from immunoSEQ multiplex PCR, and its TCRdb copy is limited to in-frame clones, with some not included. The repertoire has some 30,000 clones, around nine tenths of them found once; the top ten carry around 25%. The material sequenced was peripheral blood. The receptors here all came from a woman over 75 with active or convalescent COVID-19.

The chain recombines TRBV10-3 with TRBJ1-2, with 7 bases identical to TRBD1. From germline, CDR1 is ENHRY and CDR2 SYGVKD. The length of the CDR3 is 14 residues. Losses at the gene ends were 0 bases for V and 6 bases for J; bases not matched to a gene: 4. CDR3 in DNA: TGTGCCATCAGTGAGTCAAACAGGGGTAATGGCTACACCTTC. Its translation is CAISESNRGNGYTF.

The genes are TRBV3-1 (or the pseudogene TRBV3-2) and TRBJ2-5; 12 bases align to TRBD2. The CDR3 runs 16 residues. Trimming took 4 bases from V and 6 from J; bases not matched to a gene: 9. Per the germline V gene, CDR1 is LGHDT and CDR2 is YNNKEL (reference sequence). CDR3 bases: TGTGCCAGCAGCCCCTGGACTAGCGGGGATTTAAAGACCCAGTACTTC. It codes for CASSPWTSGDLKTQYF.

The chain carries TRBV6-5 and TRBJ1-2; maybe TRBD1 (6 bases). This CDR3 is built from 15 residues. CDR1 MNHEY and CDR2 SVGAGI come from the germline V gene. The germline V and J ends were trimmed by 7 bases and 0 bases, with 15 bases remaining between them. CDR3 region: CASTQAGAANYGYTF. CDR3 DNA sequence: TGTGCCAGCACCCAGGCAGGGGCCGCTAACTATGGCTACACCTTC.

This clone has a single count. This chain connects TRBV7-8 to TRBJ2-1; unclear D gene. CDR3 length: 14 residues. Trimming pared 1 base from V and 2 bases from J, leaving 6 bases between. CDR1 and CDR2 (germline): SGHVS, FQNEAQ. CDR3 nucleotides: TGTGCCAGCAGCTTAGTCGCAGCCTACAATGAGCAGTTCTTC. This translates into CASSLVAAYNEQFF. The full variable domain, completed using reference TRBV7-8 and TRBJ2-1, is GAGVSQSPRYKVAKRGQDVALRCDPISGHVSLFWYQQALGQGPEFLTYFQNEAQLDKSGLPSDRFFAERPEGSVSTLKIQRTQQEDSAVYLCASSLVAAYNEQFFGPGTRLTVL.

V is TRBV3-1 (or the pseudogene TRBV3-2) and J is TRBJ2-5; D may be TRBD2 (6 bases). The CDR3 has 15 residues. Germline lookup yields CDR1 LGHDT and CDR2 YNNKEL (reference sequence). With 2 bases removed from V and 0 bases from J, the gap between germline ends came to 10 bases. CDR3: CASSQPGLNQETQYF. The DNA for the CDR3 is TGTGCCAGCAGCCAACCCGGACTAAACCAAGAGACCCAGTACTTC.